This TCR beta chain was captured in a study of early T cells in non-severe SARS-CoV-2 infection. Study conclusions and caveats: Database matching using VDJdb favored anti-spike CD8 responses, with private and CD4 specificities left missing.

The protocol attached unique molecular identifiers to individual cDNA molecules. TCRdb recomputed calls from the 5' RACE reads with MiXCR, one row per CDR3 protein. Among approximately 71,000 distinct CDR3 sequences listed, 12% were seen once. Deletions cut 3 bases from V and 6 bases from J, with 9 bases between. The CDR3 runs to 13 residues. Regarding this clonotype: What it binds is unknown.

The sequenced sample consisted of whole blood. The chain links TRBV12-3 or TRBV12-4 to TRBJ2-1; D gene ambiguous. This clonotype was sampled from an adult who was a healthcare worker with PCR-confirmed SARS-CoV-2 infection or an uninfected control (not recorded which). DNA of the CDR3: TGTGCCAGCAGTTTTATATTGGGCAATGAGCAGTTCTTC. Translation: CASSFILGNEQFF.